Listed here is a single TCR beta chain. What it binds is unknown. CDR1 and CDR2 (germline): MDHEN, SYDVKM. The trim removed 3 bases at V and 0 bases at J, leaving 6 bases unmatched. The CDR3 is 16 residues long. The data stem from a study of shared clonotypes between healthy human individuals. Study context: The study drew on a couple of women and three men aged 18 to 49 as donors.

Profiling relied on immunoSEQ multiplex PCR, and the TCRdb table lists in-frame clones only, not all of them. The sample has 2 million or so clones; 85% to 95% are singletons. Study findings and constraints: Generally, naive subsets (rather than memory subsets) showed larger estimated richness. Clonotype sharing among donors likely depends on sequencing depth.

The chain joins TRBV28 to TRBJ1-2; 8 bases fit TRBD1. This TCR was sampled from a man in his late teens or twenties in good health. The material sequenced was naive CD4+ T cells sorted from blood. The subset is: CD45RA+ positively selected. CDR3 region: CASSLTGQVSNYGYTF. The CDR3 bases are TGTGCCAGCAGTTTGACGGGACAGGTTTCTAACTATGGCTACACCTTC.